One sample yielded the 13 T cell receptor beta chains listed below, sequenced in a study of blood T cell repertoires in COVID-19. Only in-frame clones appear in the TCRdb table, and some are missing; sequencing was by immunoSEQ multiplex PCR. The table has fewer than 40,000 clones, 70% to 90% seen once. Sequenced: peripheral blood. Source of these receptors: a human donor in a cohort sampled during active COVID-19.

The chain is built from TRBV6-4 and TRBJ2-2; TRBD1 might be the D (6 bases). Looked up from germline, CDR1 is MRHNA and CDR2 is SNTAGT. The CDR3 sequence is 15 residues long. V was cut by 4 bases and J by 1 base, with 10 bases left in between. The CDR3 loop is CASSVGTKNTGELFF. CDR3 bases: TGTGCCAGCAGTGTGGGGACAAAGAACACCGGGGAGCTGTTTTTT.

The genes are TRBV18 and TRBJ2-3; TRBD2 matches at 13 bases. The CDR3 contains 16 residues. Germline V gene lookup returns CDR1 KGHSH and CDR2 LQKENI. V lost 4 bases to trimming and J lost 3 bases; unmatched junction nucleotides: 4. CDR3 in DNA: TGTGCCAGCTCACTCACGACTAGCGGGGGGACAGATACGCAGTATTTT. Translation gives CASSLTTSGGTDTQYF. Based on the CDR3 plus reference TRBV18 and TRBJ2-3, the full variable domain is NAGVMQNPRHLVRRRGQEARLRCSPMKGHSHVYWYRQLPEEGLKFMVYLQKENIIDESGMPKERFSAEFPKEGPSILRIQQVVRGDSAAYFCASSLTTSGGTDTQYFGPGTRLTVL.

This chain's CDR3 is CASSWGTANTEAFF. DNA for the CDR3: TGTGCCAGCAGCTGGGGGACAGCGAACACTGAAGCTTTCTTT. This chain joins TRBV7-2 and TRBJ1-1; 7 bases agree with TRBD1. J lost 1 base, V lost 4 bases, and 3 bases had no gene match. The germline V gene has CDR1 SGHTA and CDR2 FQGNSA. This CDR3 has 14 amino acids.

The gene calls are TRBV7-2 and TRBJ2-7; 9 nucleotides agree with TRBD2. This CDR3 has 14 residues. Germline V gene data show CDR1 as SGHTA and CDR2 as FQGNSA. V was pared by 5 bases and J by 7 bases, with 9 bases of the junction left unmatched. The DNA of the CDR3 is TGTGCCAGCAGCCAACTAGCGGGTAGGACTGAGCAGTACTTC. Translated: CASSQLAGRTEQYF.

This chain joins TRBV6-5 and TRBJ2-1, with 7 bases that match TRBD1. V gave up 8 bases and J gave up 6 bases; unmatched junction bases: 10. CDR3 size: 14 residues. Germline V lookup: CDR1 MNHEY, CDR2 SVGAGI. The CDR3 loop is CASATRQGFNEQFF. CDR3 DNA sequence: TGTGCCAGCGCCACCCGACAGGGTTTCAATGAGCAGTTCTTC.

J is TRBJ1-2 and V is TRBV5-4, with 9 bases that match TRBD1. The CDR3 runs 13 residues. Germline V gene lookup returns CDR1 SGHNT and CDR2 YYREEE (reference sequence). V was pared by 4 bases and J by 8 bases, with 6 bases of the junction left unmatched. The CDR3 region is CASSLQGAMGYTF. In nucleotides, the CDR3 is TGTGCCAGCAGCCTACAGGGGGCGATGGGCTACACCTTC. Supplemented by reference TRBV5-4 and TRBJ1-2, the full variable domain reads ETGVTQSPTHLIKTRGQQVTLRCSSQSGHNTVSWYQQALGQGPQFIFQYYREEENGRGNFPPRFSGLQFPNYSSELNVNALELDDSALYLCASSLQGAMGYTFGSGTRLTVV.

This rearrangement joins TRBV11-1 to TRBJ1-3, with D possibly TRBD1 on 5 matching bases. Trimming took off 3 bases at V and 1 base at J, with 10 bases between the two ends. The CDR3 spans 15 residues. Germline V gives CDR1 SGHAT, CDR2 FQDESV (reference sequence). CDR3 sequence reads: CASSLAGTSGNTIYF. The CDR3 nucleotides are TGTGCCAGCAGCTTGGCGGGGACGTCTGGAAACACCATATATTTT.

The CDR3 nucleotides read TGTGCCAGCAGCCCCGGGACAGGGGTTAACTATGGCTACACCTTC. As protein: CASSPGTGVNYGYTF. The V and J genes are TRBV5-4 and TRBJ1-2; 10 nucleotides match TRBD1. V trimming: 4 bases; J trimming: 1 base; junction bases outside the gene matches: 4. The CDR3 extends over 15 amino acids. Looked up from germline, CDR1 is SGHNT and CDR2 is YYREEE (reference sequence).

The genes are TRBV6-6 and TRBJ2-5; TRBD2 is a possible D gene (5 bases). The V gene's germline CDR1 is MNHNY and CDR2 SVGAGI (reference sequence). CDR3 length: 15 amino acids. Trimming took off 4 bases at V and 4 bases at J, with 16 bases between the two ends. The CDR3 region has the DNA TGTGCCAGCAGTTTTTACCGGGAAAATGTAGAGACCCAGTACTTC. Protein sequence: CASSFYRENVETQYF.

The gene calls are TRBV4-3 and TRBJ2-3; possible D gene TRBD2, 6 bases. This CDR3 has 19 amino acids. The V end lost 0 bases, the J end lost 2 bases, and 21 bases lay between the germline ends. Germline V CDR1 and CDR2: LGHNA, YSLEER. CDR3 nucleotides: TGCGCCAGCAGCCAAGATTTTGGGGGGAGCCATCAAAACACAGATACGCAGTATTTT. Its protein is CASSQDFGGSHQNTDTQYF.

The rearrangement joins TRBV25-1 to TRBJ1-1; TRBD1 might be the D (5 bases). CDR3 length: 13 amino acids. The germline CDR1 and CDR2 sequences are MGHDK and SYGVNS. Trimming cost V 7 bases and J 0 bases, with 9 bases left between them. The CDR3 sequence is CASKKGMNTEAFF. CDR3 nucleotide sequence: TGTGCCAGCAAGAAGGGGATGAACACTGAAGCTTTCTTT.

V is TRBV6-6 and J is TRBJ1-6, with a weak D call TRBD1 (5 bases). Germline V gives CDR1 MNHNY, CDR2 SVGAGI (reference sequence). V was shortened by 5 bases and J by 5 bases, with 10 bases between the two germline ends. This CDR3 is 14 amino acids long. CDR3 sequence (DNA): TGTGCCAGCAGTCCGCGACAGAATAATTCACCCCTCCACTTT. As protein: CASSPRQNNSPLHF.

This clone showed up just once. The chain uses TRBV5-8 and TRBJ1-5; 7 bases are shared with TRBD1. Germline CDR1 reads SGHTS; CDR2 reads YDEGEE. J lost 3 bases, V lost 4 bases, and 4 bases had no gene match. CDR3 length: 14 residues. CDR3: CASSPGQNNQPQHF. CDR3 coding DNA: TGTGCCAGCAGCCCGGGACAGAACAATCAGCCCCAGCATTTT.